This is a list of T cell receptor beta chains from one sample in a study of CD8 T cells in ankylosing spondylitis. TCRdb reanalysed the 5' RACE reads using MiXCR and keeps one entry per CDR3 protein. There are about 800,000 distinct CDR3 sequences in the sample; approximately 12% occur only once, and roughly 0.51% lies in the top ten. The sample taken for sequencing was blood, either unsorted or a sorted T cell fraction (not recorded which). These receptors all come from a male donor with ankylosing spondylitis. Both conserved end residues are part of each CDR3. Fields, in order: clone size, J gene, D gene, V gene, CDR3 protein, CDR3 DNA. A D gene is named only where the DNA matches it firmly. Only some rows state a clone size, as once, few, many or a class for expanded clones.

abundance: .
j_gene: TRBJ2-7
d_gene: .
v_gene: TRBV5-1
CDR3aa: CASSRLREYEQYF
CDR3nt: TGCGCCAGCAGCCGGTTAAGGGAATACGAGCAGTACTTC

abundance: .
j_gene: TRBJ2-5
d_gene: .
v_gene: TRBV27
CDR3aa: CASSLSTGETQYF
CDR3nt: TGTGCCAGCAGTTTATCGACGGGGGAGACCCAGTACTTC

abundance: few
j_gene: TRBJ1-1
d_gene: .
v_gene: TRBV20-1
CDR3aa: CSATRGANTEAFF
CDR3nt: TGCAGTGCAACCAGGGGCGCGAACACTGAAGCTTTCTTT

abundance: many
j_gene: TRBJ2-3
d_gene: .
v_gene: TRBV29-1
CDR3aa: CSVEDWDTQYF
CDR3nt: TGCAGCGTTGAAGATTGGGATACGCAGTATTTT

abundance: many
j_gene: TRBJ2-7
d_gene: TRBD1
v_gene: TRBV20-1
CDR3aa: CSAQDRRSSYEQYF
CDR3nt: TGCAGTGCCCAGGACAGGCGGAGCTCCTACGAGCAGTACTTC

abundance: few
j_gene: TRBJ2-7
d_gene: .
v_gene: TRBV12-3/TRBV12-4
CDR3aa: CASTTLGAVSYEQYF
CDR3nt: TGTGCCAGCACCACCCTGGGGGCAGTATCCTACGAGCAGTACTTC

abundance: once
j_gene: TRBJ2-3
d_gene: .
v_gene: TRBV6-1
CDR3aa: CASRNGPGRRTDTQYF
CDR3nt: TGTGCCAGCAGAAACGGACCCGGTCGACGCACAGATACGCAGTATTTT

abundance: few
j_gene: TRBJ2-3
d_gene: TRBD2
v_gene: TRBV10-3
CDR3aa: CAISDRGGSAPDTQYF
CDR3nt: TGTGCCATCAGTGACCGAGGCGGGAGTGCCCCAGATACGCAGTATTTT

abundance: few
j_gene: TRBJ2-1
d_gene: TRBD2
v_gene: TRBV4-2
CDR3aa: CASSRGTSGDGNEQFF
CDR3nt: TGTGCCAGCAGCCGGGGGACTAGCGGTGACGGGAATGAGCAGTTCTTC

abundance: many
j_gene: TRBJ1-6
d_gene: .
v_gene: TRBV7-2
CDR3aa: CASSSIPYNSPLHF
CDR3nt: TGTGCCAGCAGCTCTATACCCTATAATTCACCCCTCCACTTT

abundance: .
j_gene: TRBJ1-5
d_gene: .
v_gene: TRBV20-1
CDR3aa: CSASERGDQPQHF
CDR3nt: TGCAGTGCGTCGGAACGGGGGGATCAGCCCCAGCATTTT

abundance: few
j_gene: TRBJ2-2
d_gene: .
v_gene: TRBV24-1
CDR3aa: CATSDPGRGVAGELFF
CDR3nt: TGTGCCACCAGTGATCCCGGCAGGGGGGTCGCCGGGGAGCTGTTTTTT

abundance: few
j_gene: TRBJ2-3
d_gene: .
v_gene: TRBV20-1
CDR3aa: CSANGGVATDTQYF
CDR3nt: TGCAGTGCTAACGGCGGGGTTGCCACAGATACGCAGTATTTT

abundance: .
j_gene: TRBJ1-4
d_gene: TRBD1
v_gene: TRBV20-1
CDR3aa: CSARETGDGEKLFF
CDR3nt: TGCAGTGCTAGAGAGACAGGGGATGGTGAAAAACTGTTTTTT

abundance: .
j_gene: TRBJ2-2
d_gene: .
v_gene: TRBV5-4
CDR3aa: CASRDRGFGTGELFF
CDR3nt: TGTGCCAGCAGGGATCGGGGGTTTGGCACCGGGGAGCTGTTTTTT

abundance: .
j_gene: TRBJ2-1
d_gene: .
v_gene: TRBV4-2
CDR3aa: CASSQDQGSRDTYNEQFF
CDR3nt: TGTGCCAGCAGCCAAGATCAGGGTTCGCGGGATACCTACAATGAGCAGTTCTTC

abundance: many
j_gene: TRBJ2-1
d_gene: .
v_gene: TRBV5-1
CDR3aa: CASSLAGPGNEQFF
CDR3nt: TGCGCCAGCAGCTTGGCTGGGCCGGGCAATGAGCAGTTCTTC

abundance: .
j_gene: TRBJ2-4
d_gene: TRBD1
v_gene: TRBV28
CDR3aa: CASSRDRGRRSIQYF
CDR3nt: TGTGCCAGCAGTAGGGACAGGGGGAGAAGATCCATTCAGTACTTC

abundance: few
j_gene: TRBJ2-5
d_gene: TRBD2
v_gene: TRBV27
CDR3aa: CASSKMVAGEETQYF
CDR3nt: TGTGCCAGCAGCAAAATGGTAGCGGGAGAAGAGACCCAGTACTTC

abundance: .
j_gene: TRBJ2-1
d_gene: TRBD1
v_gene: TRBV12-3/TRBV12-4
CDR3aa: CASSFGQGVSYNEQFF
CDR3nt: TGTGCCAGCAGTTTTGGGCAGGGGGTCTCCTACAATGAGCAGTTCTTC

abundance: .
j_gene: TRBJ2-3
d_gene: .
v_gene: TRBV20-1
CDR3aa: CSASHAGSASTDTQYF
CDR3nt: TGCAGTGCTAGTCACGCGGGTAGCGCCAGCACAGATACGCAGTATTTT

abundance: few
j_gene: TRBJ2-7
d_gene: .
v_gene: TRBV20-1
CDR3aa: CRGRRSSYEQYF
CDR3nt: TGCAGGGGACGGAGAAGCTCCTACGAGCAGTACTTC

abundance: few
j_gene: TRBJ1-6
d_gene: .
v_gene: TRBV12-3/TRBV12-4
CDR3aa: CASSFRSSYNSPLHF
CDR3nt: TGTGCCAGCAGTTTTCGGAGCTCCTATAATTCACCCCTCCACTTT

abundance: many
j_gene: TRBJ1-2
d_gene: TRBD1
v_gene: TRBV3-1
CDR3aa: CASSPGTGAYGYTF
CDR3nt: TGTGCCAGCAGCCCCGGGACAGGCGCTTACGGCTACACCTTC

abundance: few
j_gene: TRBJ2-2
d_gene: .
v_gene: TRBV7-2
CDR3aa: CASSLVGTGNTGELLF
CDR3nt: .

abundance: many
j_gene: TRBJ2-7
d_gene: .
v_gene: TRBV29-1
CDR3aa: CSVLVDGAYEQYF
CDR3nt: TGCAGCGTGTTGGTGGACGGGGCCTACGAGCAGTACTTC

abundance: .
j_gene: TRBJ1-6
d_gene: .
v_gene: TRBV5-6
CDR3aa: CASSLLIVDSPLHF
CDR3nt: TGTGCCAGCAGCTTGTTGATCGTCGATTCACCCCTCCACTTT

abundance: many
j_gene: TRBJ1-5
d_gene: .
v_gene: TRBV29-1
CDR3aa: CSVEVTTDQPQHF
CDR3nt: TGCAGCGTTGAGGTGACCACCGATCAGCCCCAGCATTTT

abundance: few
j_gene: TRBJ2-1
d_gene: .
v_gene: TRBV20-1
CDR3aa: CSWRTVNSRAYNEQFF
CDR3nt: TGCAGTTGGCGGACAGTCAACTCTAGGGCCTACAATGAGCAGTTCTTC

abundance: few
j_gene: TRBJ2-7
d_gene: .
v_gene: TRBV2
CDR3aa: CASSERWSANYEQYF
CDR3nt: TGTGCCAGCAGTGAAAGATGGAGTGCTAACTACGAGCAGTACTTC

abundance: few
j_gene: TRBJ2-3
d_gene: .
v_gene: TRBV7-3
CDR3aa: CASSSARTDTQYF
CDR3nt: TGTGCCAGCAGTTCCGCACGCACAGATACGCAGTATTTT

abundance: .
j_gene: TRBJ1-5
d_gene: .
v_gene: TRBV19
CDR3aa: CASSPRGGFYQPQHF
CDR3nt: TGTGCCAGTAGTCCCCGGGGAGGCTTCTATCAGCCCCAGCATTTT

abundance: .
j_gene: TRBJ1-1
d_gene: .
v_gene: TRBV20-1
CDR3aa: CSARVRKGGNTEAFF
CDR3nt: TGCAGTGCTAGAGTAAGGAAAGGGGGTAACACTGAAGCTTTCTTT

abundance: many
j_gene: TRBJ2-1
d_gene: .
v_gene: TRBV29-1
CDR3aa: CSVLVGSYNEQFF
CDR3nt: TGCAGCGTTTTGGTTGGCTCCTACAATGAGCAGTTCTTC

abundance: .
j_gene: TRBJ2-1
d_gene: TRBD2
v_gene: TRBV5-1
CDR3aa: CASSLESGGNLGQFF
CDR3nt: TGCGCCAGCAGCTTGGAAAGCGGGGGAAATCTGGGGCAGTTCTTC

abundance: many
j_gene: TRBJ2-7
d_gene: TRBD2
v_gene: TRBV7-2
CDR3aa: CASSFVAGATYEQYF
CDR3nt: TGTGCCAGCAGCTTCGTAGCGGGAGCCACCTACGAGCAGTACTTC

abundance: .
j_gene: TRBJ2-1
d_gene: TRBD2
v_gene: TRBV5-1
CDR3aa: CASSSGLAGDYNEQFF
CDR3nt: TGCGCCAGCAGCTCGGGACTAGCGGGAGATTACAATGAGCAGTTCTTC